This TCR beta chain was recovered during a study of cytomegalovirus exposure and HLA in healthy donors. Healthy bone marrow donors supplied every sample. The study sampled nominally healthy donors, though unrecorded immune exposures were likely. Germline V gene lookup returns CDR1 MDHEN and CDR2 SYDVKM. CDR3 size: 14 residues. V was clipped by 5 bases and J by 1 base, with 11 bases between them. About this clone itself: Its antigen is still unknown.

It was with 60 Vbeta and 13 Jbeta primers that the PCR ran. Sequencing was performed with immunoSEQ multiplex PCR; in TCRdb, only in-frame clones are kept and a portion is missing. In the table there are about 140,000 clones, around four fifths of which are singletons. Study-wide points: A few V segments could not be told apart, such as TRBV6-2 and TRBV6-3, and were left out. When analyzed later, a missense DCLRE1C variant was found to be linked to TCR beta V- and J-gene trimming.

V gene TRBV28 combines with J gene TRBJ2-5, with a possible D match to TRBD1 (5 bases). This clonotype originated in a woman in her sixties or seventies in good health and CMV-seropositive. The sequenced material came from PBMCs. Here the CDR3 DNA reads TGTGCCAGCAGTCCCGGCAGGGTCCAAGAGACCCAGTACTTC. It translates to CASSPGRVQETQYF.